The 28 T cell receptor beta chains listed next were all sequenced from one sample in a study of Ad26.COV2.S vaccination and SARS-CoV-2 variants. The protocol was immunoSEQ multiplex PCR, while the TCRdb copy is restricted to in-frame clones and leaves out a portion. Among about 390,000 clones listed, approximately 92% were seen once. The treatment here: roughly 19 received Ad26.COV2.S at low or high dose, single or two shots; a few received placebo; per-sample allocation not given. Sampling happened 63 days after the first vaccine or placebo injection. The sequenced sample was peripheral blood, obtained in a trial of Ad26.COV2.S vaccine versus placebo. Receptor source: a person aged 18-60 years who received the Ad26.COV2.S COVID-19 vaccine or a placebo.

The CDR3: CASSTYRGGETQYF. For the CDR3, the DNA is TGTGCCAGCAGTACATACAGGGGTGGAGAGACCCAGTACTTC. The genes are TRBV27 and TRBJ2-5; TRBD1 aligns across 7 bases. V dropped 5 bases and J dropped 4; count of bases not matched to a gene: 7. The CDR3 extends over 14 amino acids. Germline V CDR1 and CDR2: MNHEY, SMNVEV (reference sequence).

For the CDR3, the DNA is TGTGCCAGTAGTATGTCGGGGGTTAATGGCTACACCTTC. Amino acid sequence: CASSMSGVNGYTF. The rearrangement joins TRBV19 to TRBJ1-2; TRBD1 is a possible D gene (5 bases). The CDR3 has 13 residues. Germline-derived CDR1 and CDR2 are LNHDA and SQIVND (reference sequence). Trimming pared 3 bases from V and 6 bases from J, leaving 11 bases between.

This clone was counted between two and nine times. The chain carries TRBV10-1 and TRBJ1-3, with unresolved D. V was pared by 3 bases and J by 0 bases, with 6 bases between. Germline V CDR1 and CDR2: WNHNN, SYGVQD (reference sequence). The CDR3 contains 14 residues. Here the CDR3 reads CASSDGSSGNTIYF. The CDR3, as DNA: TGCGCCAGCAGTGACGGCTCCTCTGGAAACACCATATATTTT.

This chain joins TRBV3-1 (or the pseudogene TRBV3-2) and TRBJ2-6; D unclear. This CDR3 has 19 residues. Trimming took 0 bases from V and 0 from J, leaving 15 bases between them. CDR1 and CDR2 (germline): LGHDT, YNNKEL (reference sequence). The CDR3 is CASSQDPGPQLSGANVLTF. DNA of the CDR3: TGTGCCAGCAGCCAAGATCCGGGTCCACAGCTCTCTGGGGCCAACGTCCTGACTTTC.

This clone showed up just a few times. J is TRBJ2-1 and V is TRBV7-9, with 10 bases identical to TRBD1. There are 15 residues in the CDR3. V dropped 8 bases and J dropped 5; count of bases not matched to a gene: 9. Germline loops: CDR1 SEHNR, CDR2 FQNEAQ (reference sequence). The CDR3 spells CASRRGDRGHNEQFF. Written as DNA, the CDR3 is TGTGCCAGCCGCCGTGGGGACAGGGGCCACAATGAGCAGTTCTTC.

V is TRBV12-3 or TRBV12-4 and J is TRBJ1-2, with D perhaps TRBD1 (5 bases). The V and J ends lost 6 bases and 8 bases respectively, with 13 bases between them. The CDR3 loop spans 12 amino acids. The DNA of the CDR3 is TGTGCCAGCAGCCTACTCGGGGGGGGCTACACCTTC. Amino acids: CASSLLGGGYTF.

The chain uses TRBV6-6 and TRBJ1-3; D gene uncertain. The CDR3 contains 15 residues. CDR1 and CDR2 (germline): MNHNY, SVGAGI (reference sequence). V was trimmed by 10 bases and J by 0 bases, leaving 16 bases between them. The CDR3 loop reads CATHEPAGSGNTIYF. The CDR3 DNA reads as TGTGCCACCCACGAACCCGCCGGCTCTGGAAACACCATATATTTT.

This chain joins TRBV25-1 and TRBJ1-1; a weak D match, TRBD1 (6 bases). V was trimmed by 5 bases and J by 3 bases, leaving 10 bases between them. This CDR3 is built from 13 residues. Germline lookup yields CDR1 MGHDK and CDR2 SYGVNS. CDR3 protein: CASSKGGDTEAFF. The CDR3 bases are TGTGCCAGCAGTAAAGGGGGGGACACTGAAGCTTTCTTT.

The chain carries TRBV4-3 and TRBJ1-2; the D gene is possibly TRBD1 (5 bases). The CDR3 spans 13 residues. Trimming stripped 2 bases from V and 7 bases from J, with 11 bases between. CDR1 and CDR2 from the germline V gene are LGHNA and YSLEER. The CDR3 loop reads CASSQRGGGGYTF. CDR3 sequence (DNA): TGCGCCAGCAGCCAACGGGGCGGAGGTGGCTACACCTTC.

This chain connects TRBV5-6 to TRBJ1-1, with D maybe TRBD1 (5 bases). Trimming stripped 1 base from V and 1 base from J, with 5 bases between. The CDR3 is 13 residues long. CDR1 and CDR2 (germline): SGHDT, YYEEEE. CDR3 coding DNA: TGTGCCAGCAGCTTGCAGGGGAACACTGAAGCTTTCTTT. Translated, it gives CASSLQGNTEAFF.

The rearrangement joins TRBV6-6 to TRBJ1-2, with 7 bases lining up with TRBD1. The CDR3 has 13 amino acids. Germline CDR1 reads MNHNY; CDR2 reads SVGAGI (reference sequence). V lost 5 bases, J lost 3 bases, and 3 bases stayed unmatched. The CDR3 bases are TGTGCCAGCAGTGTGGACAGGTACTATGGCTACACCTTC. Translating gives CASSVDRYYGYTF.

V and J are TRBV5-1 and TRBJ2-6; no definite D call. V lost 4 bases to trimming and J lost 4 bases, with 9 bases between them. This CDR3 spans 14 amino acids. Per the germline V gene, CDR1 is SGHRS and CDR2 is YFSETQ. CDR3 DNA sequence: TGCGCCAGCAGCCTAACGACAGGGGCCAACGTCCTGACTTTC. Its protein product is CASSLTTGANVLTF.

This clone is a singleton in its sample. Other DNA sequences of this sample code for an identical CDR3. The chain recombines TRBV27 with TRBJ2-1; 10 nucleotides align to TRBD2. CDR1 and CDR2 (germline): MNHEY, SMNVEV (reference sequence). The V gene end was trimmed by 5 bases and the J gene end by 4 bases; junction bases not matched to a gene: 5. This CDR3 is built from 15 residues. This chain's CDR3 is CASSTLAGGYNEQFF. CDR3 sequence (DNA): TGTGCCAGCAGTACCTTAGCGGGGGGTTACAATGAGCAGTTCTTC.

The chain uses TRBV27 and TRBJ1-2, with D perhaps TRBD1 (5 bases). CDR1 is MNHEY, CDR2 SMNVEV, per germline (reference sequence). The V and J ends lost 3 bases and 1 base respectively, with 9 bases between them. The CDR3 spans 14 residues. The DNA of the CDR3 is TGTGCCAGCAGTTTGTCTCAGGGTAACTATGGCTACACCTTC. It is translated as CASSLSQGNYGYTF.

This chain joins TRBV4-3 and TRBJ2-7, with 9 bases fitting TRBD2. V was pared by 0 bases and J by 3 bases, with 6 bases of the junction left unmatched. Germline CDR1 is LGHNA and CDR2 is YSLEER. This CDR3 is built from 16 residues. CDR3 in DNA: TGCGCCAGCAGCCAAGATCTAGCGGGGAATAACTACGAGCAGTACTTC. It is translated as CASSQDLAGNNYEQYF.

The chain employs TRBV15 and TRBJ1-1, with D perhaps matching TRBD1 (5 bases). V lost 5 bases and J lost 1, with 14 bases in between. Germline loops: CDR1 LNHNV, CDR2 YYDKDF (reference sequence). The CDR3 is 15 residues long. The CDR3 reads CATSGGRVANTEAFF. CDR3 in DNA: TGTGCCACCAGCGGGGGTAGGGTGGCGAACACTGAAGCTTTCTTT.

This clone was recorded only once. V is TRBV12-5 and J is TRBJ2-5, with D uncertain. The germline CDR1 and CDR2 sequences are LGHNT and FRNRAP. Trimming pared 0 bases from V and 5 bases from J, leaving 7 bases between. This CDR3 spans 13 amino acids. Here the CDR3 DNA reads TGTGCTAGTGGTTTGGTCGATGGGGAGACCCAGTACTTC. Protein: CASGLVDGETQYF.

The chain uses TRBV7-6 and TRBJ2-7; TRBD2 agrees at 7 bases. CDR3 length equals 14 residues. With 3 bases clipped from V and 1 base from J, the junction kept 3 bases outside the gene matches. Germline V gene lookup returns CDR1 SGHVS and CDR2 FNYEAQ. The CDR3 loop reads CASSLGGFSYEQYF. CDR3 coding DNA: TGTGCCAGCAGCTTGGGGGGGTTTTCCTACGAGCAGTACTTC. The full variable domain, rest sourced from reference TRBV7-6 and TRBJ2-7, is GAGVSQSPRYKVTKRGQDVALRCDPISGHVSLYWYRQALGQGPEFLTYFNYEAQQDKSGLPNDRFSAERPEGSISTLTIQRTEQRDSAMYRCASSLGGFSYEQYFGPGTRLTVT.

V and J are TRBV5-4 and TRBJ2-7; D might be TRBD1 (6 bases). The length of the CDR3 is 13 residues. The germline gives CDR1 SGHNT, CDR2 YYREEE (reference sequence). V was clipped by 4 bases and J by 4 bases, with 12 bases between them. This CDR3 reads CASSEGQVYEQYF. The CDR3 region has the DNA TGTGCCAGCAGCGAGGGACAAGTATACGAGCAGTACTTC.

This chain uses TRBV7-8 with TRBJ1-5, with TRBD1 as a possible D gene (6 bases). There are 20 residues in the CDR3. From germline, CDR1 is SGHVS and CDR2 FQNEAQ. The V gene lost 4 bases and the J gene lost 3 bases, with 28 bases spanning the gap. For the CDR3, the DNA is TGTGCCAGCAGCTCTTACCGGGACACGGATACAGGGCCTTTCAATCAGCCCCAGCATTTT. Translated: CASSSYRDTDTGPFNQPQHF.

The V call is TRBV6-6, the J call TRBJ2-7; 7 bases are a match to TRBD2. CDR1 is MNHNY, CDR2 SVGAGI, per germline (reference sequence). The V segment lost 5 bases and the J segment 6 bases; nucleotides outside the gene matches: 4. The CDR3 has 12 amino acids. The CDR3 DNA reads TGTGCCAGCAGTCTCTCGGGGGGCGAGCAGTACTTC. Translating gives CASSLSGGEQYF.

This clone has just one count. The genes are TRBV12-3 or TRBV12-4 and TRBJ2-5; TRBD1 might be the D (5 bases). V was cut by 5 bases and J by 2 bases, with 9 bases left in between. The CDR3 consists of 13 residues. CDR3 coding DNA: TGTGCCAGCAGTACGCAGGGACAAGAGACCCAGTACTTC. This translates into CASSTQGQETQYF.

The V call is TRBV28, the J call TRBJ1-5; 7 bases match TRBD1. The CDR3 has 17 amino acids. V lost 2 bases, J lost 2 bases, and 9 bases stayed unmatched. In germline, CDR1 is MDHEN, CDR2 SYDVKM. This chain's CDR3 is CASSLVRTGGRNQPQHF. DNA for the CDR3: TGTGCCAGCAGTTTAGTTAGGACAGGTGGGCGCAATCAGCCCCAGCATTTT.

This clone was detected once. V is TRBV6-2 or TRBV6-3 and J is TRBJ2-5; TRBD2 agrees at 12 bases. This CDR3 spans 17 amino acids. V shed 0 bases, J shed 2 bases, and the junction held 4 bases outside the gene matches. Germline CDR1 reads MNHEY; CDR2 reads SVGEGT. The DNA of the CDR3 is TGTGCCAGCAGTTACTCGAGGACTAGCGGGGAACAAGAGACCCAGTACTTC. Its protein is CASSYSRTSGEQETQYF.

V gene TRBV7-2 combines with J gene TRBJ1-1, with D possibly TRBD1 on 5 matching bases. V was pared by 3 bases and J by 4 bases, with 15 bases between. This CDR3 spans 15 amino acids. Germline V gene data show CDR1 as SGHTA and CDR2 as FQGNSA. CDR3 coding DNA: TGTGCCAGCAGCTTGGGGCCACGGACCTCCACTGAAGCTTTCTTT. Translation gives CASSLGPRTSTEAFF.

The V gene is TRBV28, the J gene TRBJ2-6; D unclear. Germline lookup yields CDR1 MDHEN and CDR2 SYDVKM. The CDR3 loop spans 14 amino acids. V was pared by 8 bases and J by 0 bases, with 8 bases between. CDR3 sequence (DNA): TGTGCCAGCTGTCCGTACTCTGGGGCCAACGTCCTGACTTTC. Translating gives CASCPYSGANVLTF.

J is TRBJ2-2 and V is TRBV30; possibly TRBD1 for D (6 bases). V lost 4 bases, J lost 0 bases, and 18 bases lay in between. The CDR3 is 17 residues long. Per the germline V gene, CDR1 is GTSNPN and CDR2 is SVGIG (reference sequence). The CDR3 coding sequence is TGTGCCTGGACCGGGACAAGACGTACCGCGAACACCGGGGAGCTGTTTTTT. Encoded protein: CAWTGTRRTANTGELFF.

This rearrangement joins TRBV6-2 or TRBV6-3 to TRBJ2-4; D unclear. The CDR3 covers 16 residues. V dropped 2 bases and J dropped 0 bases, with 11 bases sitting between them. Germline CDR1 reads MNHEY; CDR2 reads SVGEGT. The CDR3 sequence: CASSYGMSQAKNIQYF. In DNA, the CDR3 is TGTGCCAGCAGTTACGGGATGTCCCAAGCCAAAAACATTCAGTACTTC.